This T cell receptor (beta chain) was retrieved from a study of blood T cell repertoires in COVID-19. Turning to the study itself: Collection of acute and convalescent COVID-19 samples took place in the United States, Italy and Spain.

Germline CDR1 and CDR2: SEHNR and FQNEAQ (reference sequence). The CDR3 contains 14 residues. Unmatched junction bases numbered 11, after V lost 7 bases and J lost 13 bases. Clones were read by immunoSEQ multiplex PCR, and TCRdb kept only the in-frame ones, dropping some. The table includes 350,000 to 400,000 clones, approximately 91% detected once. The receptor was isolated from a woman aged 40 to 49 who had been exposed to COVID-19. The sequenced sample consisted of PBMCs or T cells enriched from blood (not recorded which). This sequence joins TRBV7-9 and TRBJ1-6, with 9 bases fitting TRBD1. The CDR3 coding sequence is TGTGCCAGCATCTCCGGGACAGGGTCATACCCCCTCCACTTT. Translating it yields CASISGTGSYPLHF.